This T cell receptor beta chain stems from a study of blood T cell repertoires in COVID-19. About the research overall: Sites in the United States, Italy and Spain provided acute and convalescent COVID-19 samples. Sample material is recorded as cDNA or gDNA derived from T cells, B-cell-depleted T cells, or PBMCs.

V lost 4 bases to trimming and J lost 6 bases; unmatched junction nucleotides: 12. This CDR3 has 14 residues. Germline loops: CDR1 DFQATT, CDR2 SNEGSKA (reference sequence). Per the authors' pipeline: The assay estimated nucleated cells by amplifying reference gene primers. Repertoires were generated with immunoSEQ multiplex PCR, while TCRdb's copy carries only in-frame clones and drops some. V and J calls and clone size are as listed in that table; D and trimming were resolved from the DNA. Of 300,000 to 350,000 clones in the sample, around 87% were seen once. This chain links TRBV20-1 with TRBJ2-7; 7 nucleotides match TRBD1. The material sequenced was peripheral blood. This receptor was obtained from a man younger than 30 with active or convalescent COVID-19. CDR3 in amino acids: CSANDGQAVVEQYF. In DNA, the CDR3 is TGCAGTGCTAATGATGGACAGGCCGTGGTCGAGCAGTACTTC.